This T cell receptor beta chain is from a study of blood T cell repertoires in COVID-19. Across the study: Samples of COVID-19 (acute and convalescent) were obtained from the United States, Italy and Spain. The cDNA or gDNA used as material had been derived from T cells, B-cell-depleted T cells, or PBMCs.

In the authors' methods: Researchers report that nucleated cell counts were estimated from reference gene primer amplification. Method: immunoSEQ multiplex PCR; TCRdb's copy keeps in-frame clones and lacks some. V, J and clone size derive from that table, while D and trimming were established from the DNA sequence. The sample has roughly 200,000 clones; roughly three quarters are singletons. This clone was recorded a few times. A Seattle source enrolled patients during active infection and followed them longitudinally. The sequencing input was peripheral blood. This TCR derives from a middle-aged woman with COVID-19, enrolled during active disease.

The CDR3 DNA sequence: TGTGCCAGCAGCTTAAGCTGGCGCAGGAGGAATGAAAAACTGTTTTTT. Protein: CASSLSWRRRNEKLFF. The chain employs TRBV11-2 and TRBJ1-4; no clear D. Trimming removed 2 bases at V and 5 bases at J, with 15 bases between. The CDR3 sequence is 16 residues long. Germline V lookup: CDR1 SGHAT, CDR2 FQNNGV.